The 10 T cell receptor beta chains below were found in one sample sequenced in a study of blood T cells in healthy people across ages. Sample-barcoded 5' priming and a J-beta primer mix drove a second PCR of 7 to 11 cycles. TCRdb used MiXCR to reprocess the 5' RACE reads, holding one entry per CDR3 protein. The data contain around 990,000 distinct CDR3 sequences, roughly two fifths of them seen just once; the ten biggest clones take up roughly 14%. Sequencing was performed on blood. These receptors all come from a man in his late teens or twenties in good health.

The V call is TRBV7-3, the J call TRBJ2-1; weak D call: TRBD2 (7 bases). CDR1 and CDR2 (germline): SGHTA, FQGTGA. V was trimmed by 0 bases and J by 7 bases, leaving 13 bases between them. The CDR3 consists of 15 residues. The CDR3 DNA follows: TGTGCCAGCAGCTTAACAGGGGGGGCCTCTAATGAGCAGTTCTTC. Protein sequence: CASSLTGGASNEQFF.

This chain connects TRBV29-1 to TRBJ2-1; D possibly uses TRBD1 or TRBD2 (5 bases each). This CDR3 comprises 11 residues. V shed 5 bases and J shed 7 bases, with 9 bases lying between them. CDR1 SQVTM and CDR2 ANQGSEA come from the germline V gene. CDR3 amino acids: CSVRGVNEQFF. CDR3 nucleotide sequence: TGCAGCGTTAGGGGAGTTAATGAGCAGTTCTTC.

The chain is built from TRBV9 and TRBJ2-1, with TRBD1 identical over 8 bases. Germline V lookup: CDR1 SGDLS, CDR2 YYNGEE. The J segment lost 6 bases and the V segment lost 4 bases, leaving 12 bases of the junction unmatched. The CDR3 runs 16 residues. The CDR3 sequence: CASSPIRGTGFNEQFF. The CDR3 nucleotides read TGTGCCAGCAGCCCGATCCGGGGGACAGGCTTCAATGAGCAGTTCTTC.

This clonotype has at least ten counts. The chain joins TRBV5-1 to TRBJ2-3; D gene uncertain. This CDR3 region has 13 residues. V was pared by 4 bases and J by 5 bases, with 11 bases between. From germline, CDR1 is SGHRS and CDR2 YFSETQ. CDR3: CASSVAVGDTQYF. CDR3 in DNA: TGCGCCAGCAGCGTGGCCGTTGGAGATACGCAGTATTTT.

In DNA, the CDR3 is TGTGCCAGCAGTGAAGGATGGAGCGTAGAGACCCAGTACTTC. This encodes CASSEGWSVETQYF. This chain links TRBV25-1 with TRBJ2-5; D not certain. This CDR3 contains 14 residues. V was shortened by 2 bases and J by 4 bases, with 11 bases between the two germline ends. Per the germline V gene, CDR1 is MGHDK and CDR2 is SYGVNS. Based on the CDR3 plus reference TRBV25-1 and TRBJ2-5, the full variable domain is EADIYQTPRYLVIGTGKKITLECSQTMGHDKMYWYQQDPGMELHLIHYSYGVNSTEKGDLSSESTVSRIRTEHFPLTLESARPSHTSQYLCASSEGWSVETQYFGPGTRLLVL.

This clonotype was recorded a few times. The V and J genes are TRBV9 and TRBJ1-2, with no clear D. The V end was cut by 6 bases, the J end by 4 bases, with 10 bases between. CDR1 and CDR2 from the germline V gene are SGDLS and YYNGEE. CDR3 length: 12 amino acids. The CDR3 loop reads CASKSGFYGYTF. CDR3 bases: TGTGCCAGCAAGTCGGGATTCTATGGCTACACCTTC.

V gene TRBV6-1 combines with J gene TRBJ2-2, with 11 nucleotides matching TRBD2. CDR3 length: 15 amino acids. Germline-derived CDR1 and CDR2 are MNHNS and SASEGT. Germline trimming cut 6 bases from V and 6 bases from J; bases unmatched to any gene: 6. This chain's CDR3 is CASRSLAGGPGELFF. CDR3 in DNA: TGTGCCAGCAGAAGTTTAGCGGGGGGGCCCGGGGAGCTGTTTTTT.

The chain is built from TRBV29-1 and TRBJ1-1, with D possibly TRBD1 on 5 matching bases. The CDR3 totals 13 residues. Germline lookup yields CDR1 SQVTM and CDR2 ANQGSEA. V was shortened by 4 bases and J by 1 base, with 10 bases between the two germline ends. The CDR3 protein is CSVAGPGNTEAFF. The CDR3 DNA reads as TGCAGCGTTGCAGGGCCCGGGAACACTGAAGCTTTCTTT.

There are a few counts of this clonotype. This sequence joins TRBV6-2 or TRBV6-3 and TRBJ2-3; 7 positions agree with TRBD1. The CDR3 loop spans 18 amino acids. V lost 2 bases and J lost 0; bases outside the gene matches: 11. Looked up from germline, CDR1 is MNHEY and CDR2 is SVGEGT. The CDR3 here is CASSYPTGWGLSTDTQYF. CDR3 sequence (DNA): TGTGCCAGCAGTTACCCGACAGGGTGGGGGCTAAGCACAGATACGCAGTATTTT.

V and J are TRBV6-2 or TRBV6-3 and TRBJ2-1; D possibly corresponds to TRBD2 (5 bases). The V end was cut by 7 bases, the J end by 10 bases, with 26 bases between. The CDR3 has 16 amino acids. Germline CDR1 reads MNHEY; CDR2 reads SVGEGT. As DNA, the CDR3 is TGTGCCAGCACCCTGGAAGACCGGGCCGGTCGGGGAGAGCAGTTCTTC. Translation gives CASTLEDRAGRGEQFF.